What follows are 17 T cell receptor beta chains derived from one specimen sequenced in a study of T cell responses to AZD1222 COVID-19 vaccine. The protocol was immunoSEQ multiplex PCR, while the TCRdb copy is restricted to in-frame clones and leaves out a portion. The top ten clones hold around 4% of a sample with 95,000 to 150,000 clones, around 90% of them seen once. This specimen was peripheral blood, taken on day 0 of AZD1222 vaccination. Receptors originate from an adult in good health.

The genes are TRBV11-2 and TRBJ2-1, with D tentatively TRBD1 or TRBD2 (5 bases each). The V end was cut by 7 bases, the J end by 4 bases, with 14 bases between. Germline V gene lookup returns CDR1 SGHAT and CDR2 FQNNGV. This CDR3 comprises 14 residues. This CDR3 is CASTVGARYNEQFF. The CDR3 nucleotides read TGTGCCAGCACCGTCGGGGCCAGATACAATGAGCAGTTCTTC.

The CDR3 spells CASSSDWDRAKEKLFF. The CDR3 DNA sequence: TGTGCCAGCAGCTCCGACTGGGACAGGGCGAAAGAAAAACTGTTTTTT. The chain employs TRBV7-2 and TRBJ1-4; 9 bases line up with TRBD1. Germline CDR1 and CDR2: SGHTA and FQGNSA. This CDR3 is built from 16 residues. The V and J ends lost 4 bases and 8 bases, in that order; junction bases with no gene match: 11.

The gene calls are TRBV3-1 (or the pseudogene TRBV3-2) and TRBJ1-3; D is unresolved. Looked up from germline, CDR1 is LGHDT and CDR2 is YNNKEL (reference sequence). Trimming stripped 2 bases from V and 0 bases from J, with 5 bases between. The CDR3 has 14 amino acids. CDR3 DNA sequence: TGTGCCAGCAGCCAAAGCAGCTCTGGAAACACCATATATTTT. Translated, it gives CASSQSSSGNTIYF.

This sequence joins TRBV19 and TRBJ1-5, with TRBD1 matching 9 bases. Germline CDR1 is LNHDA and CDR2 is SQIVND (reference sequence). The CDR3 is 14 amino acids. Trimming removed 6 bases from V and 6 bases from J; junction bases left unmatched: 6. CDR3 protein: CASSLGQGPQPQHF. Here the CDR3 DNA reads TGTGCCAGTAGCCTGGGACAGGGCCCTCAGCCCCAGCATTTT. Together with reference TRBV19 and TRBJ1-5, the CDR3 gives the full variable domain: DGGITQSPKYLFRKEGQNVTLSCEQNLNHDAMYWYRQDPGQGLRLIYYSQIVNDFQKGDIAEGYSVSREKKESFPLTVTSAQKNPTAFYLCASSLGQGPQPQHFGDGTRLSIL.

V is TRBV21-1 and J is TRBJ2-2. TRBV21-1 is given as a pseudogene. The CDR3 loop spans 10 amino acids. The CDR3 spells CASSKEVASF. In nucleotides, the CDR3 is TGTGCCAGCAGCAAAGAGGTTGCCTCGTTT.

The chain couples TRBV27 to TRBJ1-1; a possible D gene is TRBD1 (5 bases). The CDR3 consists of 14 residues. V was pared by 8 bases and J by 8 bases, with 21 bases between. Germline V CDR1 and CDR2: MNHEY, SMNVEV (reference sequence). The CDR3: CASFKQALSREAFF. CDR3 DNA: TGTGCCAGCTTTAAACAGGCCCTCTCCCGGGAAGCTTTCTTT.

The J gene is TRBJ2-1, the V gene TRBV11-3, with D maybe TRBD1 (5 bases). V dropped 5 bases and J dropped 1 base, with 12 bases sitting between them. Germline loops: CDR1 SGHNT, CDR2 YENEEA. The CDR3 consists of 15 residues. The chain's CDR3 is CASSPNQGSYNEQFF. DNA for the CDR3: TGTGCCAGCAGCCCCAATCAGGGTTCCTACAATGAGCAGTTCTTC.

The CDR3 nucleotides are TGCAGCGTTGAAAAAGCGGGAGGGGGCATTCAGTACTTC. This codes for CSVEKAGGGIQYF. V is TRBV29-1 and J is TRBJ2-4; 10 bases line up with TRBD2. J was trimmed by 9 bases and V by 2 bases; bases with no gene match: 4. CDR3 size: 13 residues. Germline assignment: CDR1 SQVTM and CDR2 ANQGSEA.

V usage is TRBV15 and J usage is TRBJ1-5; 7 bases are shared with TRBD1. Germline V gene data show CDR1 as LNHNV and CDR2 as YYDKDF (reference sequence). The trim removed 8 bases at V and 3 bases at J, leaving 10 bases unmatched. This CDR3 region has 15 residues. The CDR3 spells CATSKGDSANQPQHF. CDR3 DNA: TGTGCCACCTCGAAAGGGGACAGTGCCAATCAGCCCCAGCATTTT. Full variable domain (remainder filled in from reference TRBV15 and TRBJ1-5): DAMVIQNPRYQVTQFGKPVTLSCSQTLNHNVMYWYQQKSSQAPKLLFHYYDKDFNNEADTPDNFQSRRPNTSFCFLDIRSPGLGDTAMYLCATSKGDSANQPQHFGDGTRLSIL.

The chain carries TRBV2 and TRBJ1-5; no clear D gene. Trimming cost V 3 bases and J 0 bases, with 9 bases left between them. Germline loops: CDR1 SNHLY, CDR2 FYNNEI. There are 15 residues in the CDR3. The CDR3 DNA sequence: TGTGCCAGCAGTGATTTTATGGTTAGCAATCAGCCCCAGCATTTT. Its translation is CASSDFMVSNQPQHF.

The CDR3 DNA sequence: TGTGCCTCCACCCAGGGCCCAGACACAGATACGCAGTATTTT. Its translation: CASTQGPDTDTQYF. The V and J genes are TRBV9 and TRBJ2-3; a weak D match, TRBD1 (5 bases). The CDR3 has 14 amino acids. Per germline, CDR1 SGDLS and CDR2 YYNGEE. V was clipped by 10 bases and J by 2 bases, with 17 bases between them.

This rearrangement joins TRBV28 to TRBJ2-7, with 8 positions matching TRBD1. Germline V gene sequence: CDR1 MDHEN, CDR2 SYDVKM. The J segment lost 6 bases and the V segment lost 7 bases, leaving 11 bases of the junction unmatched. CDR3 length equals 14 residues. CDR3 sequence: CASTSDRVVAEQYF. The CDR3 region has the DNA TGTGCCAGCACTTCGGACAGGGTTGTTGCCGAGCAGTACTTC.

V is TRBV29-1 and J is TRBJ2-7; the D gene is possibly TRBD2 (5 bases). The V and J ends lost 0 bases and 3 bases respectively, with 15 bases between them. Germline lookup yields CDR1 SQVTM and CDR2 ANQGSEA. The CDR3 extends over 15 amino acids. The CDR3 nucleotides read TGCAGCGTTGAAGAGGGTCCACTAGGAGGCTACGAGCAGTACTTC. As protein: CSVEEGPLGGYEQYF.

The rearrangement uses TRBV27 and TRBJ2-3, with D tentatively TRBD2 (5 bases). Germline CDR1 reads MNHEY; CDR2 reads SMNVEV (reference sequence). CDR3 length equals 13 residues. With 3 bases removed from V and 10 bases from J, the gap between germline ends came to 14 bases. CDR3: CASSFGLLRAQYF. CDR3 in DNA: TGTGCCAGCAGTTTTGGACTTCTAAGGGCGCAGTATTTT.

The rearrangement links TRBV6-4 to TRBJ1-2; maybe TRBD1 (5 bases). There are 14 residues in the CDR3. Germline CDR1 and CDR2: MRHNA and SNTAGT. The V gene lost 6 bases and the J gene lost 2 bases, with 13 bases spanning the gap. The CDR3 loop is CASSARDGNYGYTF. The CDR3 DNA is TGTGCCAGCAGCGCCCGGGACGGGAACTATGGCTACACCTTC.

The genes are TRBV4-1 and TRBJ2-3; possibly TRBD2 for D (5 bases). CDR1 is MGHRA, CDR2 YSYEKL, per germline. Trimming left V 4 bases short and J 2 bases short, with 10 bases between. The CDR3 consists of 14 residues. The CDR3 protein is CASSPRAPTDTQYF. The CDR3 bases are TGCGCCAGCAGCCCGAGGGCTCCCACAGATACGCAGTATTTT.

The gene calls are TRBV25-1 and TRBJ1-2, with D possibly matching TRBD1 (5 bases). V dropped 6 bases and J dropped 5 bases, with 19 bases sitting between them. Looked up from germline, CDR1 is MGHDK and CDR2 is SYGVNS. The CDR3 consists of 15 residues. CDR3 in amino acids: CASSVVGGGIYGYTF. The DNA for the CDR3 is TGTGCCAGCAGCGTAGTGGGTGGGGGTATTTATGGCTACACCTTC.